This TCR beta chain stems from a study of cytomegalovirus exposure and HLA in healthy donors. V lost 4 bases, J lost 2 bases, and 14 bases lay in between. Looked up from germline, CDR1 is MNHEY and CDR2 is SVGAGI. The CDR3 is 15 residues long. PCR involved 60 Vbeta and 13 Jbeta primers. Repertoires were generated with immunoSEQ multiplex PCR, while TCRdb's copy carries only in-frame clones and drops some. Seen here are tens of thousands of clones, about 50% observed once, and the top ten hold approximately 10%. This receptor was identified in a human donor in good health. The chain uses TRBV6-5 and TRBJ2-5, with D possibly being TRBD1 (6 bases). The sample was PBMCs. The CDR3 loop is CASSSHGQPQETQYF. The CDR3 DNA reads as TGTGCCAGCAGTTCCCACGGACAGCCTCAAGAGACCCAGTACTTC.